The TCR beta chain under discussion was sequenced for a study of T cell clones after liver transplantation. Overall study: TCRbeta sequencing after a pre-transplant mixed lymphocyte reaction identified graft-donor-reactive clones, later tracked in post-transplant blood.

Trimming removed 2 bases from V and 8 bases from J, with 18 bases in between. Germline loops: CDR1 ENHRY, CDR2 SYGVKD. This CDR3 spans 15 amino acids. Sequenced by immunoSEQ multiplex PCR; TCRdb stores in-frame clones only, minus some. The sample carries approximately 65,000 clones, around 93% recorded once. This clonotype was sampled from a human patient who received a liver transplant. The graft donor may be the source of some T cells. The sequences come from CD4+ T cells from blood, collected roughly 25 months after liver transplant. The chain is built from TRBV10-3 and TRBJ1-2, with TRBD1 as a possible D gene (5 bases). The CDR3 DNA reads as TGTGCCATCAGTGAGGTGTTAGCAGGGTCCGGCGGCTACACCTTC. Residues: CAISEVLAGSGGYTF.